The 19 T cell receptor beta chains reported below all come from one sample, sequenced in a study of blood T cell repertoires in COVID-19. Using immunoSEQ multiplex PCR, the repertoire was profiled, and TCRdb retains in-frame clones only, with some absent. This sample yields some 350,000 clones, of which around 87% are seen a single time; around 7% belongs to the top ten. Sequencing was done on a sample of peripheral blood. The receptors originated from a man younger than 30 with active or convalescent COVID-19.

The rearrangement links TRBV7-8 to TRBJ2-7; D gene uncertain. The CDR3 is 14 amino acids. The germline V gene has CDR1 SGHVS and CDR2 FQNEAQ. V gave up 4 bases and J gave up 2 bases, with 12 bases separating them. CDR3 nucleotide sequence: TGTGCCAGCAGCTCCCCAGTGATCCCCTACGAGCAGTACTTC. It encodes CASSSPVIPYEQYF.

V and J are TRBV3-1 (or the pseudogene TRBV3-2) and TRBJ1-2; the match to TRBD1 covers 8 bases. CDR1 is LGHDT and CDR2 is YNNKEL in the germline V gene (reference sequence). The CDR3 contains 15 residues. The V and J ends lost 2 bases and 3 bases, in that order; junction bases with no gene match: 5. The CDR3 reads CASSQFLDRDYGYTF. The CDR3 bases are TGTGCCAGCAGCCAATTTCTGGACAGGGACTATGGCTACACCTTC.

In DNA, the CDR3 is TGCGCCAGCAGCTCGGACAGATTTCCCTACGAGCAGTACTTC. Amino acids: CASSSDRFPYEQYF. The chain has TRBV5-1 and TRBJ2-7, with TRBD1 as a possible D gene (6 bases). This CDR3 spans 14 amino acids. CDR1 is SGHRS, CDR2 YFSETQ, per germline. Trimming shortened V by 3 bases and J by 2 bases, and 12 bases separated the two germline ends.

The V and J genes are TRBV28 and TRBJ1-5; D gene uncertain. Germline values: CDR1 MDHEN, CDR2 SYDVKM. The V gene lost 5 bases and the J gene lost 4 bases, with 9 bases spanning the gap. CDR3 length: 13 amino acids. In DNA, the CDR3 is TGTGCCAGCAGTGGGAGGATGAATCAGCCCCAGCATTTT. It yields the protein CASSGRMNQPQHF.

The J gene is TRBJ2-5, the V gene TRBV10-1; 8 bases fit TRBD1. Per germline, CDR1 WNHNN and CDR2 SYGVQD (reference sequence). This CDR3 contains 14 residues. V lost 6 bases and J lost 2; bases outside the gene matches: 5. In DNA, the CDR3 is TGCGCCAGCAGGAACCACAGGGGGCAAGAGACCCAGTACTTC. It specifies CASRNHRGQETQYF.

This clone was found once. The genes are TRBV7-2 and TRBJ1-5; 12 nucleotides match TRBD1. The CDR3 length is 16 residues. V lost 5 bases and J lost 7; bases outside the gene matches: 9. The germline gives CDR1 SGHTA, CDR2 FQGNSA. DNA of the CDR3: TGTGCCAGCAGCCCAGGCCGGGACAGGGGGCAACAGCCCCAGCATTTT. Protein: CASSPGRDRGQQPQHF.

This clone appeared once. The V and J genes are TRBV9 and TRBJ2-3; 11 nucleotides match TRBD2. The germline gives CDR1 SGDLS, CDR2 YYNGEE. The V and J ends lost 0 bases and 5 bases, in that order; junction bases with no gene match: 5. The CDR3 runs 16 residues. The CDR3 region is CASSVGSGGVKDTQYF. The CDR3 DNA sequence: TGTGCCAGCAGCGTAGGTAGCGGGGGGGTAAAAGATACGCAGTATTTT.

V and J are TRBV7-2 and TRBJ1-5, with D perhaps matching TRBD1 (5 bases). CDR1 is SGHTA and CDR2 is FQGNSA in the germline V gene. V lost 7 bases to trimming and J lost 6 bases, with 19 bases between them. The CDR3 is 15 amino acids. CDR3 in DNA: TGTGCCAGCACCTCATGGGAGGGACGAGGTCAGCCCCAGCATTTT. This codes for CASTSWEGRGQPQHF.

J is TRBJ1-3 and V is TRBV6-2 or TRBV6-3; TRBD1 agrees at 12 bases. CDR1 is MNHEY, CDR2 SVGEGT, per germline. J lost 0 bases, V lost 2 bases, and 2 bases had no gene match. The CDR3 extends over 17 amino acids. The CDR3 region has the DNA TGTGCCAGCAGTTACGGGACAGGGGGCAGCTCTGGAAACACCATATATTTT. Translation: CASSYGTGGSSGNTIYF.

The chain links TRBV5-6 to TRBJ2-5, with D possibly matching TRBD2 (6 bases). This CDR3 region has 14 residues. CDR1 and CDR2 from the germline V gene are SGHDT and YYEEEE. Between the trimmed V and J ends, which lost 2 bases and 4 bases, there was a span of 12 bases. The CDR3 loop is CASSFLRGGETQYF. CDR3 nucleotide sequence: TGTGCCAGCAGCTTCCTGCGGGGCGGAGAGACCCAGTACTTC.

The chain uses TRBV12-3 or TRBV12-4 and TRBJ2-7, with a weak D call TRBD2 (6 bases). The CDR3 spans 13 residues. The ends were cut back, 5 bases at V and 2 bases at J, with 10 bases in the middle. DNA for the CDR3: TGTGCCAGCAGTCGAGCGGGCCCCTACGAGCAGTACTTC. The encoded protein is CASSRAGPYEQYF.

The chain couples TRBV7-6 to TRBJ2-1, with a tentative D call TRBD2 (6 bases). Trimming left V 7 bases short and J 9 bases short, with 22 bases between. CDR3 size: 15 residues. The germline gives CDR1 SGHVS, CDR2 FNYEAQ. The CDR3 spells CASNPGSGLMGEQFF. CDR3 DNA sequence: TGTGCCAGCAACCCTGGTAGCGGCCTCATGGGTGAGCAGTTCTTC.

The CDR3 sequence: CASSLASGRDDEQFF. Here the CDR3 DNA reads TGTGCCAGCAGCTTAGCTAGCGGGAGGGACGATGAGCAGTTCTTC. The chain carries TRBV7-9 and TRBJ2-1, with 11 bases aligning to TRBD2. The germline V gene encodes CDR1 SEHNR and CDR2 FQNEAQ (reference sequence). This CDR3 has 15 amino acids. After removal of 0 bases from V and 8 bases from J, the junction contained 3 bases not matched to a gene.

The V and J genes are TRBV28 and TRBJ1-2; D ambiguous. V was cut by 4 bases and J by 4 bases, with 13 bases left in between. The CDR3 runs 14 residues. Germline V gene sequence: CDR1 MDHEN, CDR2 SYDVKM. CDR3 region: CASSSPGRFYGYTF. DNA for the CDR3: TGTGCCAGCAGTTCGCCCGGTCGATTCTATGGCTACACCTTC.

This chain links TRBV11-2 with TRBJ2-5, with 8 bases lining up with TRBD2. The CDR3 runs 17 residues. Germline loops: CDR1 SGHAT, CDR2 FQNNGV. V trimming: 0 bases; J trimming: 5 bases; junction bases outside the gene matches: 11. The CDR3 loop is CASSLEGRSGGGETQYF. The CDR3 coding sequence is TGTGCCAGCAGCTTAGAGGGGAGGAGCGGGGGAGGTGAGACCCAGTACTTC.

The V and J genes are TRBV7-2 and TRBJ1-6, with 7 bases fitting TRBD1. Germline assignment: CDR1 SGHTA and CDR2 FQGNSA. The CDR3 spans 16 residues. The junction had 13 bases not matched to a gene; V was cut back by 6 bases and J by 8 bases. In nucleotides, the CDR3 is TGTGCCAGCAGTCAGGGGGGTGGGACAGAGTATTCACCCCTCCACTTT. It translates to CASSQGGGTEYSPLHF.

This clone was detected a few times. The V gene is TRBV2, the J gene TRBJ1-1; D may be TRBD1 (6 bases). Trimming pared 10 bases from V and 1 base from J, leaving 10 bases between. The CDR3 spans 12 residues. CDR1 is SNHLY and CDR2 is FYNNEI in the germline V gene. The CDR3 loop is CATLTGNTEAFF. CDR3 nucleotide sequence: TGTGCCACCCTGACAGGGAACACTGAAGCTTTCTTT.

The chain uses TRBV2 and TRBJ1-6; 9 bases are shared with TRBD1. Germline CDR1 SNHLY, CDR2 FYNNEI. The CDR3 has 16 amino acids. With V trimmed by 6 bases and J by 3 bases, 6 bases remained unmatched. CDR3 in amino acids: CASSQEGQGYNSPLHF. Written as DNA, the CDR3 is TGTGCCAGCAGCCAAGAGGGACAGGGCTATAATTCACCCCTCCACTTT.

V gene TRBV28 combines with J gene TRBJ1-4; D is possibly TRBD1 (5 bases). V was pared by 5 bases and J by 5 bases, with 18 bases between. CDR3 length equals 16 residues. The germline V gene has CDR1 MDHEN and CDR2 SYDVKM. CDR3 amino acids: CASSTAARRGNEKLFF. The DNA for the CDR3 is TGTGCCAGCAGTACGGCTGCCAGGAGGGGAAATGAAAAACTGTTTTTT.